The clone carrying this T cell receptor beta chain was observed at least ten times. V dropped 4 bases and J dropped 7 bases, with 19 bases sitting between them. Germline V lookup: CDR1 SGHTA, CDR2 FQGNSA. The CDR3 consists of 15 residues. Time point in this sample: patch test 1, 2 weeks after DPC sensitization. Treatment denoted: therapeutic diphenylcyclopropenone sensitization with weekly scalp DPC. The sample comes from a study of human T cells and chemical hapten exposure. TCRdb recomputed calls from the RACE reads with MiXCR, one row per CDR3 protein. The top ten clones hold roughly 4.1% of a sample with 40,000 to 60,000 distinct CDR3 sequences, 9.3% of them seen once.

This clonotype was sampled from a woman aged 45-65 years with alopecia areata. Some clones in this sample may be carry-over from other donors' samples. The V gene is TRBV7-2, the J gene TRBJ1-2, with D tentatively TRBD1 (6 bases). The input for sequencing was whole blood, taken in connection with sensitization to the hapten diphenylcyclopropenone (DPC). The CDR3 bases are TGTGCCAGCAGCTCCCGGCCAGGGGTACACGGTGGCTACACCTTC. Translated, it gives CASSSRPGVHGGYTF.